Sequencing of this TCR beta chain was carried out in a study of blood T cell repertoires in COVID-19. The table came from immunoSEQ multiplex PCR; TCRdb's copy has only in-frame clones and leaves some out. The sample carries around 450,000 clones, about nine tenths recorded once. V shed 9 bases, J shed 1 base, and the junction held 3 bases outside the gene matches. The CDR3 is made up of 13 amino acids. CDR1 ENHRY and CDR2 SYGVKD come from the germline V gene. Sequencing was performed on PBMCs or T cells enriched from blood (not recorded which). The source of this sequence is a man aged 18 to 35 who had recovered from COVID-19. J is TRBJ1-1 and V is TRBV10-3; 9 positions match TRBD1. In nucleotides, the CDR3 is TGTGCCATGGGACAGGGTGAGAACACTGAAGCTTTCTTT. This gives the protein CAMGQGENTEAFF.